The clone carrying this T cell receptor (beta chain) was seen only a few times. Antigen unknown. These data originate in a study of beta chain features in type 1 diabetes. General study points: Researchers report that Type 1 diabetes patients had moderately but significantly shorter TCRB CDR3s across all four CD4+ subsets. Here, the possible influence of HLA type (on TCRB rearrangement) remained unresolved. PCR, the amplification step, might favor shorter templates, equally in patients and controls.

Expressed TCRB transcripts were sequenced, since all the RNA that had been isolated was reverse transcribed. Clones were sequenced by immunoSEQ multiplex PCR, and TCRdb holds only the in-frame ones, with some missing. The table lists around 600,000 clones, approximately 13% of them singletons, with around 0.12% in the top ten. The germline V gene encodes CDR1 SQVTM and CDR2 ANQGSEA. This CDR3 is built from 15 residues. V was pared by 7 bases and J by 2 bases, with 9 bases of the junction left unmatched. The sequenced material came from naive CD4+ T cells from blood. The receptor was derived from a man aged 25-45 years with type 1 diabetes. The genes are TRBV29-1 and TRBJ2-1, with TRBD1 matching over 9 bases. Here the CDR3 reads CSGSTGGGPYNEQFF. In nucleotides, the CDR3 is TGCAGCGGGTCAACAGGGGGCGGCCCCTACAATGAGCAGTTCTTC.